Listed here are 29 T cell receptor beta chains from one sample, sequenced in a study of T cells and copy number aberrations in small-cell lung cancer. Sequencing was performed with immunoSEQ multiplex PCR; in TCRdb, only in-frame clones are kept and a portion is missing. This sample yields roughly 1,100 clones, of which around nine tenths are seen a single time; 5% to 6.5% belongs to the top ten. Material for sequencing was tumor tissue. The receptors originated from a man in his 60s with small cell lung cancer.

CDR3 loop: CASSQGGGNTIYF. The CDR3 DNA sequence: TGCGCCAGCAGCCAAGGAGGAGGAAACACCATATATTTT. The V gene is TRBV4-1, the J gene TRBJ1-3; D ambiguous. This CDR3 contains 13 residues. The V gene lost 1 base and the J gene lost 4 bases, with 5 bases spanning the gap. Germline V gene lookup returns CDR1 MGHRA and CDR2 YSYEKL.

The gene calls are TRBV5-6 and TRBJ2-7, with D perhaps being TRBD1 or TRBD2 (5 bases each). This CDR3 contains 16 residues. CDR1 is SGHDT, CDR2 YYEEEE, per germline. Trimming stripped 4 bases from V and 0 bases from J, with 17 bases between. The CDR3 protein is CASSRPQGVTSYEQYF. CDR3 bases: TGTGCCAGCAGCCGACCCCAGGGAGTTACCTCCTACGAGCAGTACTTC.

The chain links TRBV7-8 to TRBJ1-4; D is possibly TRBD1 (5 bases). The V and J ends lost 6 bases and 0 bases respectively, with 11 bases between them. The CDR3 sequence is 15 residues long. Germline V lookup: CDR1 SGHVS, CDR2 FQNEAQ. Written as DNA, the CDR3 is TGTGCCAGCAGTAGGGACGGTGCAACTAATGAAAAACTGTTTTTT. It is translated as CASSRDGATNEKLFF. The whole variable domain, filled in from reference TRBV7-8 and TRBJ1-4, reads GAGVSQSPRYKVAKRGQDVALRCDPISGHVSLFWYQQALGQGPEFLTYFQNEAQLDKSGLPSDRFFAERPEGSVSTLKIQRTQQEDSAVYLCASSRDGATNEKLFFGSGTQLSVL.

This sequence joins TRBV2 and TRBJ2-2, with a possible D match to TRBD1 (6 bases). V dropped 5 bases and J dropped 2 bases, with 15 bases sitting between them. Germline loops: CDR1 SNHLY, CDR2 FYNNEI. The CDR3 runs to 16 residues. In nucleotides, the CDR3 is TGTGCCAGCAGTCCCGGGACATTAACCAACACCGGGGAGCTGTTTTTT. Its translation: CASSPGTLTNTGELFF.

The chain links TRBV27 to TRBJ1-5; no definite D call. Germline V gene sequence: CDR1 MNHEY, CDR2 SMNVEV (reference sequence). The CDR3 extends over 16 amino acids. Between the trimmed V and J ends, which lost 0 bases and 6 bases, there was a span of 15 bases. The CDR3 sequence is CASSLSSTGGTQPQHF. CDR3 DNA sequence: TGTGCCAGCAGTTTATCGAGTACTGGAGGTACTCAGCCCCAGCATTTT.

The chain links TRBV15 to TRBJ2-1; D ambiguous. V shed 1 base and J shed 4 bases, with 5 bases lying between them. Germline V gene sequence: CDR1 LNHNV, CDR2 YYDKDF (reference sequence). This CDR3 is built from 13 residues. CDR3 bases: TGTGCCACCAGCAGAGTCTCGTACAATGAGCAGTTCTTC. Encoded protein: CATSRVSYNEQFF.

The chain employs TRBV4-1 and TRBJ2-1; a weak D match, TRBD1 (7 bases). Per germline, CDR1 MGHRA and CDR2 YSYEKL. The CDR3 covers 14 residues. V dropped 3 bases and J dropped 8 bases, with 14 bases sitting between them. CDR3 region: CASSQEGQLDEQFF. CDR3 nucleotide sequence: TGCGCCAGCAGCCAGGAGGGACAGTTGGATGAGCAGTTCTTC.

This chain joins TRBV2 and TRBJ1-1; D is unclear. Germline-derived CDR1 and CDR2 are SNHLY and FYNNEI. The ends were cut back, 4 bases at V and 11 bases at J, with 14 bases in the middle. The CDR3 spans 12 residues. CDR3 DNA: TGTGCCAGCAGTGTGATAACAGTCAAGGCTTTCTTT. It encodes CASSVITVKAFF.

This clone was picked up a small number of times. CDR3 sequence: CASSAPGQMNTGELFF. The DNA for the CDR3 is TGTGCCAGCAGCGCACCGGGACAGATGAACACCGGGGAGCTGTTTTTT. J is TRBJ2-2 and V is TRBV7-9; 7 nucleotides agree with TRBD1. CDR1 and CDR2 from the germline V gene are SEHNR and FQNEAQ (reference sequence). V was pared by 5 bases and J by 1 base, with 7 bases of the junction left unmatched. The CDR3 totals 16 residues.

The genes are TRBV6-5 and TRBJ2-1; D tentatively fits TRBD1 or TRBD2 (5 bases each). With 2 bases removed from V and 2 bases from J, the gap between germline ends came to 10 bases. CDR1 is MNHEY, CDR2 SVGAGI, per germline. There are 15 residues in the CDR3. CDR3 in amino acids: CASSYGGSPYNEQFF. Written as DNA, the CDR3 is TGTGCCAGCAGTTACGGGGGATCCCCCTACAATGAGCAGTTCTTC.

To note about this clone: Mismatch with germline at one junction end may stem from a read error. The rearrangement uses TRBV30 and TRBJ2-6, with D maybe TRBD1 (6 bases). CDR1 and CDR2 from the germline V gene are GTSNPN and SVGIG (reference sequence). The CDR3 extends over 17 amino acids. The CDR3 loop is CAWANRAPISGANVLTF. The CDR3 DNA follows: TGTGCCTGGGCCAACAGGGCTCCAATCTCTGGGGCTAACGTCCTGACTTTC.

This clone is a singleton in its sample. This chain links TRBV7-6 with TRBJ2-2, with 7 nucleotides matching TRBD2. Per the germline V gene, CDR1 is SGHVS and CDR2 is FNYEAQ. This CDR3 contains 13 residues. The ends lost 5 bases at V and 7 bases at J; junction bases unmatched: 4. CDR3 amino acids: CASSLGGIGELFF. The CDR3 nucleotides are TGTGCCAGCAGCCTGGGGGGGATCGGGGAGCTGTTTTTT.

This rearrangement joins TRBV28 to TRBJ2-7; D is undetermined. Germline V lookup: CDR1 MDHEN, CDR2 SYDVKM. The CDR3 has 13 residues. Trimming removed 2 bases from V and 2 bases from J, with 7 bases in between. CDR3 DNA: TGTGCCAGCAGTTTAGTACCAGCCTACGAGCAGTACTTC. Translating it yields CASSLVPAYEQYF.

The gene calls are TRBV4-1 and TRBJ1-2; 10 bases are a match to TRBD1. CDR1 and CDR2 from the germline V gene are MGHRA and YSYEKL. V shed 1 base and J 5 bases; nucleotides not matched to a gene: 4. The CDR3 length is 15 residues. CDR3 in amino acids: CASSQAGQGGYGYTF. The CDR3 DNA sequence: TGCGCCAGCAGCCAAGCCGGACAGGGGGGGTATGGCTACACCTTC.

The chain couples TRBV18 to TRBJ2-5; D is unclear. Trimming stripped 2 bases from V and 6 bases from J, with 4 bases between. The germline V gene encodes CDR1 KGHSH and CDR2 LQKENI. The CDR3 length is 11 residues. The CDR3 reads CASSPGQTQYF. The CDR3 DNA sequence: TGTGCCAGCTCACCAGGGCAGACCCAGTACTTC.

The chain couples TRBV6-1 to TRBJ1-2; possible D gene TRBD1, 5 bases. The germline V gene encodes CDR1 MNHNS and CDR2 SASEGT. Trimming removed 5 bases from V and 8 bases from J, with 18 bases in between. The CDR3 consists of 14 residues. CDR3 sequence: CASSMVGTQRGYTF. CDR3 sequence (DNA): TGTGCCAGCAGTATGGTAGGGACCCAGCGGGGCTACACCTTC.

The V call is TRBV7-8, the J call TRBJ2-5; maybe TRBD2 (6 bases). The germline V gene has CDR1 SGHVS and CDR2 FQNEAQ. The CDR3 spans 15 residues. V gave up 4 bases and J gave up 3 bases, with 15 bases separating them. CDR3 sequence reads: CASSSETWGEETQYF. CDR3 nucleotide sequence: TGTGCCAGCAGCTCAGAGACGTGGGGGGAAGAGACCCAGTACTTC.

The chain couples TRBV6-1 to TRBJ1-2, with a tentative D call TRBD1 (6 bases). Germline CDR1 MNHNS, CDR2 SASEGT. The CDR3 length is 13 residues. Trimming stripped 7 bases from V and 2 bases from J, with 11 bases between. The CDR3 sequence: CASTKTGNYGYTF. The DNA for the CDR3 is TGTGCCAGCACCAAGACAGGAAACTATGGCTACACCTTC.

This clone was found a few times. The chain carries TRBV7-3 and TRBJ2-3; tentative D call: TRBD2 (6 bases). V lost 0 bases and J lost 1, with 11 bases in between. This CDR3 region has 16 residues. Germline V CDR1 and CDR2: SGHTA, FQGTGA. The chain's CDR3 is CASSLTRGSGTDTQYF. CDR3 bases: TGTGCCAGCAGCTTAACGCGGGGTAGCGGCACAGATACGCAGTATTTT.

This chain connects TRBV19 to TRBJ2-5, with D unresolved. CDR1 is LNHDA, CDR2 SQIVND, per germline (reference sequence). V lost 2 bases to trimming and J lost 5 bases, with 18 bases between them. The CDR3 length is 16 residues. The CDR3 nucleotides read TGTGCCAGTAGTATATTTTCGTCGGGCGGTCGGGAGACCCAGTACTTC. This gives the protein CASSIFSSGGRETQYF. The whole variable domain, filled in from reference TRBV19 and TRBJ2-5, reads DGGITQSPKYLFRKEGQNVTLSCEQNLNHDAMYWYRQDPGQGLRLIYYSQIVNDFQKGDIAEGYSVSREKKESFPLTVTSAQKNPTAFYLCASSIFSSGGRETQYFGPGTRLLVL.

The rearrangement joins TRBV11-2 to TRBJ2-3; D not resolved. The CDR3 has 16 residues. From germline, CDR1 is SGHAT and CDR2 FQNNGV. Trimming shortened V by 3 bases and J by 2 bases, and 15 bases separated the two germline ends. CDR3 sequence: CASSLGGWGSTDTQYF. The CDR3 nucleotides are TGTGCCAGCAGCTTGGGTGGCTGGGGATCCACAGATACGCAGTATTTT.

This sequence joins TRBV27 and TRBJ2-5; 7 nucleotides agree with TRBD1. The germline V gene encodes CDR1 MNHEY and CDR2 SMNVEV (reference sequence). CDR3 length: 15 residues. J gave up 0 bases and V 3 bases, and 4 bases lay outside the gene matches. CDR3 DNA: TGTGCCAGCAGTTTCTCCGGACAGGACCAAGAGACCCAGTACTTC. Translation: CASSFSGQDQETQYF.

The chain uses TRBV11-3 and TRBJ2-1; 9 bases align to TRBD2. The CDR3 spans 17 residues. Unmatched junction bases numbered 6, after V lost 0 bases and J lost 3 bases. Germline-derived CDR1 and CDR2 are SGHNT and YENEEA. CDR3 loop: CASSLEGISGSYNEQFF. In DNA, the CDR3 is TGTGCCAGCAGCTTAGAAGGTATTAGCGGGAGCTACAATGAGCAGTTCTTC.

This clone was detected only a few times. J is TRBJ1-5 and V is TRBV10-3; D unresolved. Germline CDR1 ENHRY, CDR2 SYGVKD. CDR3 length: 15 amino acids. V lost 0 bases, J lost 5 bases, and 11 bases lay in between. The CDR3 DNA sequence: TGTGCCATCAGTGAGTCGTGGCAGAGTTATCAGCCCCAGCATTTT. Its translation is CAISESWQSYQPQHF.

The chain employs TRBV6-1 and TRBJ2-7; D remains ambiguous. The CDR3 length is 16 residues. V lost 1 base, J lost 2 bases, and 15 bases lay in between. Per the germline V gene, CDR1 is MNHNS and CDR2 is SASEGT. In DNA, the CDR3 is TGTGCCAGCAGTGAAGAGGCTGGAATATCTACCTACGAGCAGTACTTC. Residues: CASSEEAGISTYEQYF.

J is TRBJ1-1 and V is TRBV6-1, with D possibly being TRBD1 (5 bases). The CDR3 consists of 11 residues. Germline CDR1 and CDR2: MNHNS and SASEGT. The V end lost 8 bases, the J end lost 3 bases, and 7 bases lay between the germline ends. CDR3 region: CASQGYTEAFF. CDR3 nucleotide sequence: TGTGCCAGCCAGGGTTACACTGAAGCTTTCTTT.

CDR3 loop: CASSLYPSATTDTQYF. The CDR3 DNA is TGTGCCAGCAGCTTGTATCCTAGCGCTACCACAGATACGCAGTATTTT. The V and J genes are TRBV5-8 and TRBJ2-3, with a possible D match to TRBD2 (6 bases). Germline V gene lookup returns CDR1 SGHTS and CDR2 YDEGEE. The germline V and J ends were trimmed by 1 base and 2 bases, with 14 bases remaining between them. This CDR3 is 16 amino acids long.

This rearrangement joins TRBV9 to TRBJ1-1; a weak D match, TRBD1 (6 bases). The germline V gene has CDR1 SGDLS and CDR2 YYNGEE. The ends were cut back, 0 bases at V and 1 base at J, with 19 bases in the middle. The CDR3 is made up of 18 amino acids. The CDR3 spells CASSVEGGRGQTNTEAFF. The CDR3 DNA reads as TGTGCCAGCAGCGTAGAGGGAGGCAGAGGACAGACGAACACTGAAGCTTTCTTT.

The chain is built from TRBV7-8 and TRBJ1-1; 11 nucleotides match TRBD1. Germline trimming cut 2 bases from V and 6 bases from J; bases unmatched to any gene: 2. This CDR3 region has 14 residues. Looked up from germline, CDR1 is SGHVS and CDR2 is FQNEAQ. The CDR3 DNA is TGTGCCAGCAGCTTATGGACAGGGGGCGCTGAAGCTTTCTTT. This gives the protein CASSLWTGGAEAFF.